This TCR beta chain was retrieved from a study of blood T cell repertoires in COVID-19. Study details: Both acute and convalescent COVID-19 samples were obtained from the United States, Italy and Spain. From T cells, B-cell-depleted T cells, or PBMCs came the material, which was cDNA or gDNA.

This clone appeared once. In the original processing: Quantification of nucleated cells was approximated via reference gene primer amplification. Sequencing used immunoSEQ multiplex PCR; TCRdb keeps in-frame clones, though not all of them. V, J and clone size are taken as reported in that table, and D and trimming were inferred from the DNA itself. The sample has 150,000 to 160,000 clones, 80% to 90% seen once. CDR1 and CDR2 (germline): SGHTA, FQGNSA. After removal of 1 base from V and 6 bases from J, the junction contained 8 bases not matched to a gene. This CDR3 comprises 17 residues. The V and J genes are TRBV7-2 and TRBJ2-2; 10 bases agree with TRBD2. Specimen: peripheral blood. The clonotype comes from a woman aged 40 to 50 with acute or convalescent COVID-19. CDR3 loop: CASSLVLGLAIAGELFF. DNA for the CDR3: TGTGCCAGCAGCTTAGTTCTGGGACTAGCGATCGCCGGGGAGCTGTTTTTT.